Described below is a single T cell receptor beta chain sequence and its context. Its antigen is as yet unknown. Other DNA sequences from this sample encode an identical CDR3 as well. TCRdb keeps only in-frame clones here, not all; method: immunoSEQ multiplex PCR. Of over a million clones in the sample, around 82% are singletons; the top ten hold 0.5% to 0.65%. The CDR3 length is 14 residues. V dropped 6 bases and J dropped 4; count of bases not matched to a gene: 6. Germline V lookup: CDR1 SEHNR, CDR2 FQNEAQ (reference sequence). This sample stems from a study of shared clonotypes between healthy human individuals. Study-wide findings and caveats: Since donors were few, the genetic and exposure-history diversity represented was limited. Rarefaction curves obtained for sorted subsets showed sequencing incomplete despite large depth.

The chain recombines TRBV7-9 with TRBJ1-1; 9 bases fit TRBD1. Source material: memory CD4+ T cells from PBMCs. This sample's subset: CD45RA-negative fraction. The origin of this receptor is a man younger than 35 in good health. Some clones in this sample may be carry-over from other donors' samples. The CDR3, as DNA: TGTGCCAGCAGTTTTACAGGGGGCCTCACTGAAGCTTTCTTT. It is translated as CASSFTGGLTEAFF.